This TCR beta chain originates from a study of blood T cell repertoires in COVID-19 (TCRdb year 2020). Describing the broader study: The collaborator samples originated in the United States, Italy and Spain and spanned the acute and convalescent phases of COVID-19. The material from the prospective study consisted of cDNA or gDNA derived from T cells, B-cell-depleted T cells, or PBMCs. The dataset comprised deeply sampled blood TCRbeta repertoires from subjects exposed to, actively infected with, or recovered from COVID-19. A freely available public database, intended as a resource for researchers studying the immune response to SARS-CoV-2, is where the repertoires were released. The samples were drawn from two sources: the first 160 participants of the ongoing ImmuneRACE study, and about 1,300 subjects contributed by 6 global collaborators. The sample metadata nearly always contained a de-identified subject ID, COVID-19 status, age in years and sex. Where HLA class I and class II types were available, the types were taken from metadata supplied by the sample provider, not from assay-based typing. On the study overall, not on this receptor specifically: Clinical and demographic metadata were provided uncurated, with the amount varying by source and participant.

About this clone: Its antigen is not yet known. No base quality values were provided; no much bigger clone lies one nucleotide off.

Each collaborating institution followed its own protocols to collect whole blood in K2EDTA tubes. Collaborator samples were shipped for TCRbeta analysis as frozen whole blood, isolated PBMCs, or DNA extracted from either sample type. TCRbeta CDR3 regions were amplified from genomic DNA by means of the immunoSEQ Assay, a bias-controlled multiplex PCR. The source study handled its data this way. The number of nucleated cells in each sample was estimated from the amplification of reference gene primers within the assay. To quantify the absolute abundance of each unique TCRbeta CDR3 rearrangement, sequence reads were collapsed and filtered. For each sample, productive Simpson clonality was calculated as the square root of Simpson's diversity index over productive rearrangements. Held by TCRdb, this immuneACCESS table contains in-frame sequences only and omits some clones. Under half of the omission traces to an unresolved V gene where checked; the cause of the rest is unknown. V and J calls and clone size are as listed in that table; D and trimming were resolved from the DNA. For this sample there are around 45,000 clones; more than 65% appear just once. More than 20% of the sample goes to the ten largest clones.

Taken from the germline V gene (reference sequence), the CDR1 and CDR2 loops are LNHDA and SQIVND. The CDR3 starts with the cysteine, ends with the phenylalanine, and has 14 residues. Only CDR3 DNA remains: 42 bases, in frame from the first base. The V end loses 7 bases and the J end loses 2 bases, and a stretch of 12 bases separates them. This receptor was obtained from a woman aged 55-70 years with acute or convalescent COVID-19. The V gene is TRBV19 and the J gene is TRBJ1-5; the D gene is perhaps TRBD1, on 5 matching bases. Source material: peripheral blood. The CDR3 has the sequence CASTRTYRNQPQHF. The nucleotide sequence is given as TGTGCCAGTACTCGGACATATCGCAATCAGCCCCAGCATTTT.